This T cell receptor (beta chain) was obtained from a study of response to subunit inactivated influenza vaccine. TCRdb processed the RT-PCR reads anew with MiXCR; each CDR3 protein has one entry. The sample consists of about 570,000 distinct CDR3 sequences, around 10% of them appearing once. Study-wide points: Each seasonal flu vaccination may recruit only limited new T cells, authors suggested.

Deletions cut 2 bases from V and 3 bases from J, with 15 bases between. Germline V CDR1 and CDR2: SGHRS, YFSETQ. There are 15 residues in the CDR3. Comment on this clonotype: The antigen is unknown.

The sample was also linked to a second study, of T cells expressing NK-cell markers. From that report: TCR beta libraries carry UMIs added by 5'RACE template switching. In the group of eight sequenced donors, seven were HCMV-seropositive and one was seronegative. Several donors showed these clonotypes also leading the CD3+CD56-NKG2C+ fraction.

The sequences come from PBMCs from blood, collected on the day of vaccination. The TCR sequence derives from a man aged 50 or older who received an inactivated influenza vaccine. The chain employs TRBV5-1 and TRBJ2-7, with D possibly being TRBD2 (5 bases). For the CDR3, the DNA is TGCGCCAGCAGCTTTTTTTCGGACGGAGGCTACGAGCAGTACTTC. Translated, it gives CASSFFSDGGYEQYF.